Listed below are T cell receptor beta chains from one sample, sequenced in a study of STAT3 mutations in large granular lymphocyte leukemia. Libraries were prepared by immunoSEQ multiplex PCR; TCRdb keeps only in-frame clonotypes and omits some of them. The sample comprises more than 25,000 clones, about 83% of which are singletons, and approximately 31% rests with the top ten. Sequences were obtained from peripheral blood mononuclear cells. The receptors stem from a woman aged 50 to 60 with T-cell large granular lymphocyte leukemia. Some clones in this sample may be carry-over from other donors' samples. The CDR3 runs from the conserved cysteine through the conserved F or W.

v_gene	j_gene	CDR3aa
TRBV9	TRBJ2-2	CASSAPSGRTGELFF
TRBV11-2	TRBJ1-1	CASSIQGLNTEAFF
TRBV28	TRBJ2-7	CASSTPTGGTSYEQYF
TRBV19	TRBJ1-1	CASSIGTVNTEAFF
TRBV7-9	TRBJ2-7	CASSAITGSPYEQYF
TRBV5-1	TRBJ1-4	CASSFGRINEKLFF
TRBV18	TRBJ2-7	CASSPTDSAHEQYF
TRBV5-4	TRBJ2-7	CASSLGAGSGEQYF
TRBV5-1	TRBJ1-2	CASSLVSSRDGYTF
TRBV6-5	TRBJ2-7	CASSSVSEAYF
TRBV5-6	TRBJ1-3	CASSRLTGMKGNTIYF
TRBV27	TRBJ2-1	CASSWGTANEQFF
TRBV11-1	TRBJ2-7	CASSLQQASYEQYF
TRBV18	TRBJ2-7	CASSPGLGSYEQYF
TRBV5-1	TRBJ2-5	CASSLDSVRETQYF
TRBV27	TRBJ2-1	CASSPMTGFNNEQFF
TRBV6-6	TRBJ1-1	CASSRTMNTEAFF
TRBV9	TRBJ2-7	CASGGQGYEQYF
TRBV27	TRBJ2-1	CASSLGLAGDNEQFF
TRBV18	TRBJ2-1	CASSPSGQGFVNEQFF
TRBV11-1	TRBJ2-5	CASSLGTSGRQETQYF
TRBV10-3	TRBJ2-5	CAISDRGGRETQYF
TRBV18	TRBJ2-7	CASSPPGTGSEEQYF
TRBV9	TRBJ2-4	CASSVGGGTAKNIQYF
TRBV9	TRBJ2-3	CASSVAFGTDTQYF
TRBV5-1	TRBJ2-5	CASSLEGGAETQYF
TRBV5-6	TRBJ1-1	CASSTDRGYTEAFF
TRBV29-1	TRBJ2-6	CSAFSQGGIGANVLTF
TRBV19	TRBJ2-7	CASSIDWNVNTYEQYF
TRBV18	TRBJ2-7	CASSAHEGLYEQYF
TRBV28	TRBJ1-2	CASMPPRGNNYGYTF
TRBV2	TRBJ2-7	CARLTAADLDEQYF
TRBV28	TRBJ1-2	CATNTGNRGYTF
TRBV12-5	TRBJ1-3	CASGLRQGPSGNTIYF
TRBV6-5	TRBJ1-2	CASSRTGTANYGYTF
TRBV5-1	TRBJ2-7	CASSLGTGFYYEQYF
TRBV5-1	TRBJ2-3	CASSLEGTVGTQYF
TRBV5-1	TRBJ2-5	CASSLPQVQETQYF
TRBV18	TRBJ2-5	CASSPIWGQQETQYF
TRBV7-2	TRBJ2-3	CASSLSQATDTQYF
TRBV19	TRBJ2-3	CASSIGGPTDTQYF
TRBV7-2	TRBJ2-2	CASYEGALAGELFF
TRBV7-8	TRBJ2-5	CASSLAYREAGRSQYF
TRBV5-1	TRBJ2-3	CASRKAPERTDTQYF
TRBV4-2	TRBJ2-7	CASSQGPLAGNYEQYF
TRBV6-6	TRBJ1-2	CATTPSRSGENGYTF